This paragraph reports one TCR beta chain. In the original processing: Reference gene primer amplification gave estimated nucleated cell counts. The table came from immunoSEQ multiplex PCR; TCRdb's copy has only in-frame clones and leaves some out. The DNA gave D and trimming, while V, J and clone size come from that table. The table shows approximately 190,000 clones, with 80% to 90% occurring only once. The data were obtained in a study of blood T cell repertoires in COVID-19. CDR1 MNHEY and CDR2 SVGAGI come from the germline V gene. CDR3 size: 13 residues. With 6 bases removed from V and 3 bases from J, the gap between germline ends came to 9 bases.

This TCR came from a man aged 25-45 years with active or convalescent COVID-19. The sequencing input was peripheral blood. V gene TRBV6-5 combines with J gene TRBJ1-5, with D possibly TRBD1 on 5 matching bases. The CDR3 reads CASRRQNNQPQHF. For the CDR3, the DNA is TGTGCCAGCAGGAGACAGAACAATCAGCCCCAGCATTTT.